This entry concerns a single T cell receptor (beta chain). The target antigen is unknown. CD45RO-negative, CCR7-positively selected cells formed the naive CD8 fraction, excluding terminally differentiated effector memory CD45RA+ cells. The sample belongs to a study of shared clonotypes between healthy human individuals. Study results and caveats: An anticipated effect of sequencing depth on clonotype sharing among donors was recognized.

The table came from immunoSEQ multiplex PCR; TCRdb's copy has only in-frame clones and leaves some out. The sample yields 660,000 or so clones, roughly 96% seen once. Input material: naive CD8+ T cells sorted from blood. The sequence was obtained from a woman in her 30s in good health.

The CDR3, as DNA: TGTGCCAGCAGCCCTTACTCTAGGGTCCTGTCCTACGAGCAGTACTTC. Protein product: CASSPYSRVLSYEQYF. The chain uses TRBV28 and TRBJ2-7; D gene ambiguous. Per germline, CDR1 MDHEN and CDR2 SYDVKM. The CDR3 sequence is 16 residues long. Trimming stripped 6 bases from V and 1 base from J, with 19 bases between.